This paragraph covers one T cell receptor (beta chain) sequence. Antigen: not known. This record belongs to a study of long-term antiretroviral therapy in people with HIV. Across the whole study: Earliest sampling preceded the 2015 immediate-ART recommendation by about a decade. Study-level points and caveats: No data on ART adherence, viral resistance or therapy changes. Increased diversity was seen after ART, yet it remained lower than in transplant donor controls.

Every one of the donors gave at least one pre-ART PBMC sample and at least two post-ART PBMC samples. Germline V CDR1 and CDR2: SGDLS, YYNGEE. This CDR3 has 16 amino acids. V was shortened by 0 bases and J by 8 bases, with 18 bases between the two germline ends. Version v3.0 of the immunoSEQ assay was performed at survey level. The repertoire was sequenced with immunoSEQ multiplex PCR; TCRdb's copy has only in-frame clones and lacks some. Counted here are tens of thousands of clones, nearly 95% occurring once; the ten biggest clones make up about 2.5%. The sequences come from unsorted PBMCs, collected 3.7 years after starting antiretroviral therapy. This chain links TRBV9 with TRBJ2-1; a weak D match, TRBD2 (6 bases). This receptor was obtained from a woman aged 45-59 years with HIV. The CDR3 nucleotides read TGTGCCAGCAGCGTAGCTGTAGCGGAAGGGCAGGATGAGCAGTTCTTC. This translates into CASSVAVAEGQDEQFF.